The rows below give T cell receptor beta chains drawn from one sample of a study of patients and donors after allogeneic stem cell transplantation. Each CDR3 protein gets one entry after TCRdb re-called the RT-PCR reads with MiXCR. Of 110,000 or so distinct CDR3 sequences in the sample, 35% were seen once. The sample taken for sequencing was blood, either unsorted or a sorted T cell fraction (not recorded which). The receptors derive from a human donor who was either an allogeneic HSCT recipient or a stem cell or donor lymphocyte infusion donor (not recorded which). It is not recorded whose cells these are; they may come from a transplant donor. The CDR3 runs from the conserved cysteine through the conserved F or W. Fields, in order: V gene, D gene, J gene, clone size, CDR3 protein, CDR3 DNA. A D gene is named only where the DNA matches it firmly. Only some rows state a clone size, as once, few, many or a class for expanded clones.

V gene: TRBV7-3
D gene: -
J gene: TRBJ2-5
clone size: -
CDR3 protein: CASSPIERREETQYF
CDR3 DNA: TGTGCCAGCAGCCCTATTGAGCGGAGGGAAGAGACCCAGTACTTC

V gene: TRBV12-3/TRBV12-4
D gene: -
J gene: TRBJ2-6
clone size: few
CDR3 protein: CASSLVRDVLTF
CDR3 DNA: TGTGCCAGCAGTTTAGTTAGGGACGTCCTGACTTTC

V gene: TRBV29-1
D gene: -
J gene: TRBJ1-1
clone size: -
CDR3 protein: CSSSWGSLMNTEAFF
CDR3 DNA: TGCAGTTCCTCCTGGGGTTCGCTTATGAACACTGAAGCTTTCTTT

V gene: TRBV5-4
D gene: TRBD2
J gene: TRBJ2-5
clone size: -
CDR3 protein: CASSSFSSGFQETQYF
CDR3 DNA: TGTGCCAGCAGCTCCTTTTCTAGCGGCTTCCAAGAGACCCAGTACTTC

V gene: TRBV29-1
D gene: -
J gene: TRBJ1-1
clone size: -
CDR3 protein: CSVVRGTMNTEAFF
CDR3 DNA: TGCAGCGTTGTTCGGGGAACAATGAACACTGAAGCTTTCTTT

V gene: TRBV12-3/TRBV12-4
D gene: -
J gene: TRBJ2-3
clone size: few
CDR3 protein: CASRGLPTDTQYF
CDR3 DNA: TGTGCCAGCAGAGGACTCCCAACAGATACGCAGTATTTT

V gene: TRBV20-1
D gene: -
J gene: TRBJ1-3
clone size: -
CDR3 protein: CSASSSGNTIYF
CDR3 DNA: TGCAGTGCTAGCTCCTCTGGAAACACCATATATTTT

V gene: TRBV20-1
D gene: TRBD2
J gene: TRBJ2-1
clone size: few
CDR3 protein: CSARDRRAGEVGEQFF
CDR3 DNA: TGCAGTGCTAGAGATCGAAGAGCGGGAGAGGTTGGCGAGCAGTTCTTC

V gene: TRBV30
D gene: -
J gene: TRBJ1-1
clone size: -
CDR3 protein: CAWGGTEAFF
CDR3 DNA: TGTGCCTGGGGGGGGACTGAAGCTTTCTTT

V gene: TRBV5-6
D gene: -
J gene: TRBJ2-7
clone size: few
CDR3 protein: CASSLHLGAYEQYF
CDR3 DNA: TGTGCCAGCAGCTTGCACCTAGGAGCCTACGAGCAGTACTTC

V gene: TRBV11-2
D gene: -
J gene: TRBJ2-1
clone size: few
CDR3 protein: CASSPAPLVFYNEQFF
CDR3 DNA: TGTGCCAGCAGCCCAGCCCCCCTGGTGTTCTACAATGAGCAGTTCTTC

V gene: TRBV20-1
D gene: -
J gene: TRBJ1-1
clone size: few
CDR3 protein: CSARAPRETGNTEAFF
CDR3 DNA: TGCAGTGCTAGAGCACCTCGGGAGACAGGGAACACTGAAGCTTTCTTT

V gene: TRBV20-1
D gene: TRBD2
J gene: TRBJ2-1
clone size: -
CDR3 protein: CSALLAGRPLTSVQFF
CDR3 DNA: TGCAGTGCACTACTAGCGGGACGGCCGTTAACAAGTGTGCAGTTCTTC

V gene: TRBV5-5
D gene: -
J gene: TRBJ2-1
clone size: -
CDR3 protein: CASSLSAGTYNEQFF
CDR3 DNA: TGTGCCAGCAGCTTGAGCGCGGGAACCTACAATGAGCAGTTCTTC

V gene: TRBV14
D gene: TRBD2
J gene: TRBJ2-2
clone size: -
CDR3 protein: CASRGRLAGASGELFF
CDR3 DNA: TGTGCCAGCAGAGGAAGGCTAGCGGGAGCCTCCGGGGAGCTGTTTTTT

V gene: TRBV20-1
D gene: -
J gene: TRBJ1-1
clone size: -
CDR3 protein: CSARSDKSWNTEAFF
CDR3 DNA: TGCAGTGCTAGGAGCGACAAGAGTTGGAACACTGAAGCTTTCTTT

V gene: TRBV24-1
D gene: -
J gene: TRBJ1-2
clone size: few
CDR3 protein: CATSRENYGYTF
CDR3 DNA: TGTGCCACCAGTAGGGAAAACTATGGCTACACCTTC

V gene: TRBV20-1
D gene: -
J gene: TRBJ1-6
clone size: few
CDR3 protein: CSAVKGSSYNSPLHF
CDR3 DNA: TGCAGTGCTGTCAAGGGGAGCTCCTATAATTCACCCCTCCACTTT

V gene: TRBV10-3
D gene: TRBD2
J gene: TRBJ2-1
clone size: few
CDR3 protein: CAISEATSGGYNEQFF
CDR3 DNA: TGTGCCATCAGTGAGGCGACTAGCGGAGGTTACAATGAGCAGTTCTTC

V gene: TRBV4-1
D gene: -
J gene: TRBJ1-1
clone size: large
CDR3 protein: CASSHYANSEAFF
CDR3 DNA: TGCGCCAGCAGCCACTATGCGAATTCTGAAGCTTTCTTT